These 31 T cell receptor beta chains were sequenced from one sample in a study of blood T cell repertoires in COVID-19. Assay used: immunoSEQ multiplex PCR; TCRdb lists only in-frame clones, some missing. In the table there are roughly 170,000 clones, around nine tenths of which are singletons. Sequencing was performed on peripheral blood. The receptors come from a young woman who had recovered from COVID-19.

The rearrangement uses TRBV19 and TRBJ1-2; tentatively, D is TRBD1 (5 bases). From germline, CDR1 is LNHDA and CDR2 SQIVND (reference sequence). The CDR3 is 13 residues long. The V end lost 3 bases, the J end lost 5 bases, and 10 bases lay between the germline ends. The CDR3, as DNA: TGTGCCAGTAGTATCCGGGGGGGATATGGCTACACCTTC. Translated: CASSIRGGYGYTF.

The V and J genes are TRBV6-6 and TRBJ2-2; TRBD2 aligns across 7 bases. CDR1 is MNHNY and CDR2 is SVGAGI in the germline V gene (reference sequence). The CDR3 is made up of 14 amino acids. Trimming removed 6 bases from V and 4 bases from J; junction bases left unmatched: 5. The CDR3 loop reads CASRHSGRTGELFF. The CDR3 DNA sequence: TGTGCCAGCAGACATAGCGGGCGCACCGGGGAGCTGTTTTTT.

This rearrangement joins TRBV23-1 to TRBJ2-7, with 7 bases aligning to TRBD1. TRBV23-1 is designated an ORF whose function remains uncertain. This CDR3 has 14 amino acids. After removal of 3 bases from V and 5 bases from J, the junction contained 7 bases not matched to a gene. The CDR3 sequence: CASSQRGRYNEQYV. CDR3 bases: TGCGCCAGCAGTCAGAGGGGGCGGTATAACGAGCAGTACGTC.

The chain recombines TRBV10-3 with TRBJ2-3, with TRBD2 identical over 7 bases. V lost 6 bases and J lost 2; bases outside the gene matches: 2. Germline V gives CDR1 ENHRY, CDR2 SYGVKD. The length of the CDR3 is 13 residues. For the CDR3, the DNA is TGTGCCATCAGCTGGGACTACACAGATACGCAGTATTTT. Translated: CAISWDYTDTQYF.

The rearrangement uses TRBV7-9 and TRBJ1-2; 8 bases are shared with TRBD1. The CDR3 runs to 16 residues. Trimming removed 1 base from V and 0 bases from J; junction bases left unmatched: 4. Germline values: CDR1 SEHNR, CDR2 FQNEAQ (reference sequence). CDR3 DNA sequence: TGTGCCAGCAGCTTAGGACAGGGGATAGCTAACTATGGCTACACCTTC. As protein: CASSLGQGIANYGYTF.

J is TRBJ1-4 and V is TRBV7-9; D call uncertain. This CDR3 spans 17 amino acids. CDR1 and CDR2 from the germline V gene are SEHNR and FQNEAQ (reference sequence). The V and J ends lost 5 bases and 8 bases respectively, with 24 bases between them. CDR3 bases: TGTGCCAGCAGCACCCGCCGGTTGGAGGGAAGTTCGGAAAAACTGTTTTTT. Translation gives CASSTRRLEGSSEKLFF.

V and J are TRBV5-4 and TRBJ2-2, with 10 bases that match TRBD2. The junction had 8 bases not matched to a gene; V was cut back by 4 bases and J by 5 bases. The CDR3 runs 16 residues. CDR1 and CDR2 from the germline V gene are SGHNT and YYREEE (reference sequence). The CDR3 spells CASSHHFSGGTGELFF. The CDR3, as DNA: TGTGCCAGCAGCCATCACTTTAGCGGGGGGACCGGGGAGCTGTTTTTT.

J is TRBJ2-1 and V is TRBV6-2 or TRBV6-3; 10 positions match TRBD1. CDR1 is MNHEY, CDR2 SVGEGT, per germline. Trimming removed 5 bases from V and 6 bases from J; junction bases left unmatched: 7. The CDR3 spans 15 residues. CDR3 residues: CASSHRDRGFNEQFF. The CDR3, as DNA: TGTGCCAGCAGTCATCGGGACAGGGGTTTCAATGAGCAGTTCTTC.

This clone was observed a few times. This rearrangement joins TRBV3-1 (or the pseudogene TRBV3-2) to TRBJ2-3; the match to TRBD2 covers 10 bases. There are 16 residues in the CDR3. Germline-derived CDR1 and CDR2 are LGHDT and YNNKEL (reference sequence). The ends lost 3 bases at V and 5 bases at J; junction bases unmatched: 8. CDR3 nucleotide sequence: TGTGCCAGCAGCCAGGGACTAGCGAGAGGTGGAGATACGCAGTATTTT. This encodes CASSQGLARGGDTQYF.

The rearrangement links TRBV5-5 to TRBJ2-5, with D perhaps TRBD1 (5 bases). Germline CDR1 is SGHKS and CDR2 is YYEKEE (reference sequence). Trimming stripped 6 bases from V and 5 bases from J, with 20 bases between. The CDR3 has 15 amino acids. CDR3 protein: CASTADRLDGETQYF. CDR3 DNA sequence: TGTGCCAGCACCGCAGACAGACTCGACGGCGAGACCCAGTACTTC.

The chain is built from TRBV11-2 and TRBJ2-7; maybe TRBD2 (7 bases). V was pared by 3 bases and J by 9 bases, with 12 bases between. The germline V gene has CDR1 SGHAT and CDR2 FQNNGV. The CDR3 totals 12 residues. CDR3 protein: CASSFGGAPQYF. For the CDR3, the DNA is TGTGCCAGCAGCTTTGGGGGGGCTCCGCAGTACTTC.

The CDR3 loop is CASSFEGTRNTIYF. The CDR3 DNA reads TGTGCCAGCAGCTTCGAAGGGACACGAAACACCATATATTTT. J is TRBJ1-3 and V is TRBV7-2, with D perhaps matching TRBD1 (6 bases). The CDR3 contains 14 residues. V was cut by 3 bases and J by 5 bases, with 11 bases left in between. The germline CDR1 and CDR2 sequences are SGHTA and FQGNSA.

V usage is TRBV6-5 and J usage is TRBJ2-3, with 9 bases aligning to TRBD1. Germline trimming cut 5 bases from V and 4 bases from J; bases unmatched to any gene: 7. The CDR3 is 15 residues long. CDR1 and CDR2 from the germline V gene are MNHEY and SVGAGI. The CDR3 here is CASSTGTGSPDTQYF. The CDR3 DNA sequence: TGTGCCAGCAGTACCGGGACAGGGAGCCCAGATACGCAGTATTTT.

The chain recombines TRBV27 with TRBJ1-2, with 9 nucleotides matching TRBD1. The CDR3 has 14 residues. In germline, CDR1 is MNHEY, CDR2 SMNVEV (reference sequence). V trimming: 3 bases; J trimming: 4 bases; junction bases outside the gene matches: 3. CDR3 loop: CASSFGTGSYGYTF. The CDR3 DNA reads TGTGCCAGCAGTTTCGGGACAGGGTCCTATGGCTACACCTTC.

The rearrangement uses TRBV29-1 and TRBJ2-1, with D possibly matching TRBD2 (7 bases). The germline V gene has CDR1 SQVTM and CDR2 ANQGSEA. The CDR3 is made up of 12 amino acids. With 3 bases removed from V and 9 bases from J, the gap between germline ends came to 12 bases. The DNA of the CDR3 is TGCAGCGTTGAGGGGGGGGCGAGTGAGCAGTTCTTC. This codes for CSVEGGASEQFF.

CDR3 protein: CASRRTGNYGYTF. The CDR3 DNA is TGTGCCAGCAGACGGACAGGGAACTATGGCTACACCTTC. The chain links TRBV7-2 to TRBJ1-2; 8 nucleotides agree with TRBD1. Germline V gives CDR1 SGHTA, CDR2 FQGNSA. The V segment lost 6 bases and the J segment 2 bases; nucleotides outside the gene matches: 2. This CDR3 contains 13 residues. The whole variable domain, filled in from reference TRBV7-2 and TRBJ1-2, reads GAGVSQSPSNKVTEKGKDVELRCDPISGHTALYWYRQSLGQGLEFLIYFQGNSAPDKSGLPSDRFSAERTGGSVSTLTIQRTQQEDSAVYLCASRRTGNYGYTFGSGTRLTVV.

The chain couples TRBV7-2 to TRBJ1-2; TRBD1 matches at 8 bases. The CDR3 length is 15 residues. CDR1 and CDR2 (germline): SGHTA, FQGNSA. The V gene end was trimmed by 1 base and the J gene end by 2 bases; junction bases not matched to a gene: 3. The CDR3 DNA is TGTGCCAGCAGCTTAGTTGGACAGGGCAACTATGGCTACACCTTC. This codes for CASSLVGQGNYGYTF.

The chain carries TRBV19 and TRBJ2-2; 7 bases match TRBD1. Germline CDR1 and CDR2: LNHDA and SQIVND (reference sequence). The CDR3 is 15 residues long. Trimming cost V 3 bases and J 0 bases; bases outside gene matches: 1. The CDR3 loop is CASSIGTANTGELFF. CDR3 DNA sequence: TGTGCCAGTAGTATTGGGACAGCGAACACCGGGGAGCTGTTTTTT.

This clone was found a few times. This chain links TRBV18 with TRBJ1-2, with TRBD1 matching 7 bases. In germline, CDR1 is KGHSH, CDR2 LQKENI. V was pared by 7 bases and J by 4 bases, with 3 bases of the junction left unmatched. This CDR3 has 12 residues. CDR3: CASYRTGYGYTF. DNA for the CDR3: TGTGCCAGCTATCGGACAGGCTATGGCTACACCTTC. The full variable domain, rest sourced from reference TRBV18 and TRBJ1-2, is NAGVMQNPRHLVRRRGQEARLRCSPMKGHSHVYWYRQLPEEGLKFMVYLQKENIIDESGMPKERFSAEFPKEGPSILRIQQVVRGDSAAYFCASYRTGYGYTFGSGTRLTVV.

The V gene is TRBV6-5, the J gene TRBJ1-1; possible D gene TRBD1, 5 bases. This CDR3 is built from 15 residues. The germline CDR1 and CDR2 sequences are MNHEY and SVGAGI. The V gene lost 4 bases and the J gene lost 5 bases, with 17 bases spanning the gap. This CDR3 is CASSWRRRGGTEAFF. DNA for the CDR3: TGTGCCAGCAGTTGGAGACGACGCGGGGGTACTGAAGCTTTCTTT.

This clone was observed a single time. The V gene is TRBV15, the J gene TRBJ2-7, with TRBD2 matching over 8 bases. With V trimmed by 3 bases and J by 3 bases, 7 bases remained unmatched. The CDR3 spans 15 residues. The V gene's germline CDR1 is LNHNV and CDR2 YYDKDF (reference sequence). The CDR3 region has the DNA TGTGCCACCAGCAGTTTTACCGGGACTAGCTACGAGCAGTACTTC. Protein: CATSSFTGTSYEQYF.

This clone has more than one count but fewer than ten. This chain connects TRBV9 to TRBJ1-6; TRBD1 agrees at 7 bases. Germline V CDR1 and CDR2: SGDLS, YYNGEE. Trimming removed 0 bases from V and 3 bases from J; junction bases left unmatched: 18. This CDR3 spans 21 amino acids. DNA for the CDR3: TGTGCCAGCAGCGTAGCCCCGGACAGGCCATTCGAGATCCACTATAATTCACCCCTCCACTTT. Translated, it gives CASSVAPDRPFEIHYNSPLHF.

The J gene is TRBJ1-1, the V gene TRBV24-1; 7 bases are a match to TRBD1. CDR1 KGHDR and CDR2 SFDVKD come from the germline V gene. The junction had 1 base not matched to a gene; V was cut back by 6 bases and J by 1 base. The CDR3 sequence is 13 residues long. CDR3: CATSRTGNTEAFF. The CDR3 bases are TGTGCCACCAGTCGGACAGGGAACACTGAAGCTTTCTTT.

CDR3 coding DNA: TGCGCCAGCAGCCAAGAATGGCCCGGGGAGCTGTTTTTT. This encodes CASSQEWPGELFF. The chain joins TRBV4-3 to TRBJ2-2; D is unclear. Germline values: CDR1 LGHNA, CDR2 YSLEER. The CDR3 runs to 13 residues. With 0 bases removed from V and 6 bases from J, the gap between germline ends came to 5 bases.

This rearrangement joins TRBV2 to TRBJ2-2, with D maybe TRBD2 (6 bases). Germline V gene data show CDR1 as SNHLY and CDR2 as FYNNEI. This CDR3 contains 14 residues. V lost 5 bases and J lost 3, with 10 bases in between. Written as DNA, the CDR3 is TGTGCCAGCAGTTCTCGACTAGACACCGGGGAGCTGTTTTTT. This translates into CASSSRLDTGELFF.

The genes are TRBV20-1 and TRBJ2-1; D ambiguous. This CDR3 is built from 14 residues. V was clipped by 3 bases and J by 5 bases, with 14 bases between them. Germline V lookup: CDR1 DFQATT, CDR2 SNEGSKA (reference sequence). In DNA form, the CDR3 reads TGCAGTGCTAGTATTTTCGGGTTCGACAATGAGCAGTTCTTC. It yields the protein CSASIFGFDNEQFF.

The chain links TRBV12-5 to TRBJ2-1; 8 bases are a match to TRBD2. V was pared by 6 bases and J by 8 bases, with 9 bases of the junction left unmatched. The CDR3 covers 14 residues. Germline lookup yields CDR1 LGHNT and CDR2 FRNRAP. The CDR3 DNA follows: TGTGCTAGTGGCTCTGGACTAGCAGGGGATGAGCAGTTCTTC. It is translated as CASGSGLAGDEQFF.

The rearrangement uses TRBV30 and TRBJ1-1, with D maybe TRBD1 (6 bases). Trimming took 0 bases from V and 11 from J, leaving 13 bases between them. This CDR3 contains 12 residues. Germline V gene lookup returns CDR1 GTSNPN and CDR2 SVGIG (reference sequence). The CDR3: CAWSVSGQRAFF. In DNA, the CDR3 is TGTGCCTGGAGTGTCTCTGGACAGAGGGCTTTCTTT.

V usage is TRBV9 and J usage is TRBJ2-1; D might be TRBD1 (6 bases). The CDR3 covers 15 residues. V was trimmed by 0 bases and J by 4 bases, leaving 11 bases between them. Per germline, CDR1 SGDLS and CDR2 YYNGEE. The CDR3 loop reads CASSVEGGWYNEQFF. For the CDR3, the DNA is TGTGCCAGCAGCGTAGAAGGGGGATGGTACAATGAGCAGTTCTTC.

V gene TRBV13 combines with J gene TRBJ2-3; 10 bases align to TRBD2. The CDR3 totals 17 residues. Germline trimming cut 2 bases from V and 3 bases from J; bases unmatched to any gene: 8. Germline V gives CDR1 PRHDT, CDR2 FYEKMQ (reference sequence). In DNA, the CDR3 is TGTGCCAGCAGCTTACGCCTAGCGGGGGTTGGGACAGATACGCAGTATTTT. This gives the protein CASSLRLAGVGTDTQYF.

As concerns this clone: One junction end does not reproduce the germline sequence, and a read error may be involved. The chain links TRBV5-1 to TRBJ2-1; TRBD2 matches at 9 bases. Germline V gene data show CDR1 as SGHRS and CDR2 as YFSETQ. The CDR3 consists of 16 residues. In DNA, the CDR3 is TGCGCCCGCAGCTTTCGGGCGGGGGGGAGGTACAATGAGCAGTTCTTC. It encodes CARSFRAGGRYNEQFF.